Listed below are T cell receptor beta chains from one sample, sequenced in a study of T cells in Graves' hyperthyroidism and ophthalmopathy. Using its own MiXCR run on the multiplex PCR reads, TCRdb lists one record per CDR3 protein. Of around 560,000 distinct CDR3 sequences listed, around 17% are singletons. The sample consisted of blood. The receptors shown here come from a woman under 30 with Graves' hyperthyroidism. Each CDR3 is given with its conserved first and last residue. D genes are given only for firm matches. Size is omitted from some rows. Given values are once, few, many or a class for expanded clones.

d_gene: TRBD1; v_gene: TRBV28; abundance: many; j_gene: TRBJ1-1; CDR3aa: CASTEGQGLTTEAFF; CDR3nt: TGTGCCAGCACTGAAGGACAGGGGTTGACCACTGAAGCTTTCTTT
d_gene: TRBD1; v_gene: TRBV6-2/TRBV6-3; abundance: few; j_gene: TRBJ2-1; CDR3aa: CASSYPGQGRYEQFF; CDR3nt: TGTGCCAGCAGTTACCCGGGACAGGGGAGGTATGAGCAGTTCTTC
d_gene: -; v_gene: TRBV19; abundance: -; j_gene: TRBJ2-5; CDR3aa: CASSIYAQETQYF; CDR3nt: TGTGCCAGTAGTATTTATGCTCAAGAGACCCAGTACTTC
d_gene: -; v_gene: TRBV7-2; abundance: many; j_gene: TRBJ1-5; CDR3aa: CASSLESQPQHF; CDR3nt: TGTGCCAGCAGCTTAGAAAGTCAGCCCCAGCATTTT
d_gene: -; v_gene: TRBV6-2/TRBV6-3; abundance: many; j_gene: TRBJ2-5; CDR3aa: CASSYSSDAETQYF; CDR3nt: TGTGCCAGCAGTTACTCTAGTGATGCGGAGACCCAGTACTTC
d_gene: -; v_gene: TRBV7-2; abundance: many; j_gene: TRBJ2-7; CDR3aa: CASSNTASYEQYF; CDR3nt: TGTGCCAGCAGCAACACAGCTTCCTACGAGCAGTACTTC
d_gene: TRBD2; v_gene: TRBV20-1; abundance: few; j_gene: TRBJ2-7; CDR3aa: CSARAEGGRAYEQYF; CDR3nt: TGCAGTGCTAGAGCCGAGGGCGGGAGGGCCTACGAGCAGTACTTC
d_gene: -; v_gene: TRBV12-3/TRBV12-4; abundance: many; j_gene: TRBJ2-1; CDR3aa: CASSFIPTPSSYNEQFF; CDR3nt: TGTGCCAGCAGTTTCATCCCGACTCCCAGCTCCTACAATGAGCAGTTCTTC
d_gene: TRBD1; v_gene: TRBV4-3; abundance: few; j_gene: TRBJ1-2; CDR3aa: CASSQGTGPFYGYTF; CDR3nt: TGCGCCAGCAGCCAGGGGACAGGGCCTTTCTATGGCTACACCTTC
d_gene: TRBD2; v_gene: TRBV2; abundance: many; j_gene: TRBJ2-7; CDR3aa: CASSIAGGSREQYF; CDR3nt: TGTGCCAGCAGTATAGCGGGAGGGAGTCGGGAGCAGTACTTC
d_gene: -; v_gene: TRBV10-2; abundance: few; j_gene: TRBJ1-1; CDR3aa: CASSEWAGEAFF; CDR3nt: TGCGCCAGCAGTGAATGGGCAGGGGAAGCTTTCTTT
d_gene: TRBD2; v_gene: TRBV7-2; abundance: many; j_gene: TRBJ2-3; CDR3aa: CASSQISGSQTDTQYF; CDR3nt: TGTGCCAGCAGCCAAATTAGCGGGAGCCAAACAGATACGCAGTATTTT
d_gene: -; v_gene: TRBV24-1; abundance: few; j_gene: TRBJ2-1; CDR3aa: CATRAGANEQSF; CDR3nt: TGTGCCACCAGGGCGGGGGCAAATGAGCAGTCCTTC
d_gene: TRBD2; v_gene: TRBV6-2/TRBV6-3; abundance: many; j_gene: TRBJ2-7; CDR3aa: CASSYGLAGPSPSSSYEQYF; CDR3nt: TGTGCCAGCAGTTACGGGCTAGCGGGGCCTTCGCCCTCAAGCTCCTACGAGCAGTACTTC
d_gene: -; v_gene: TRBV24-1; abundance: many; j_gene: TRBJ2-5; CDR3aa: CATSDNSRGETQYF; CDR3nt: TGTGCCACCAGTGATAACAGCAGGGGAGAGACCCAGTACTTC
d_gene: -; v_gene: TRBV6-5; abundance: -; j_gene: TRBJ2-1; CDR3aa: CASSYSMAADGSYNEQFF; CDR3nt: TGTGCCAGCAGTTACTCGATGGCCGCAGACGGCTCCTACAATGAGCAGTTCTTC
d_gene: TRBD2; v_gene: TRBV20-1; abundance: many; j_gene: TRBJ2-7; CDR3aa: CSAADRTWTSEYYEQYF; CDR3nt: TGCAGTGCTGCCGACAGGACCTGGACTAGCGAGTACTACGAGCAGTACTTC
d_gene: -; v_gene: TRBV29-1; abundance: many; j_gene: TRBJ1-1; CDR3aa: CSVPNSGGRGTEAFF; CDR3nt: TGCAGCGTTCCAAACTCGGGGGGGCGGGGGACTGAAGCTTTCTTT
d_gene: TRBD1; v_gene: TRBV15; abundance: few; j_gene: TRBJ1-2; CDR3aa: CATSSRDRLDGYTF; CDR3nt: TGTGCCACCAGCAGCCGGGACAGGTTAGATGGCTACACCTTC
d_gene: -; v_gene: TRBV20-1; abundance: -; j_gene: TRBJ1-5; CDR3aa: CSAPVGRAQPQHF; CDR3nt: TGCAGTGCCCCGGTGGGCAGGGCTCAGCCCCAGCATTTT
d_gene: -; v_gene: TRBV12-3/TRBV12-4; abundance: many; j_gene: TRBJ2-4; CDR3aa: CASSPGQPVAKNIQYF; CDR3nt: TGTGCCAGCAGTCCTGGACAGCCTGTAGCCAAAAACATTCAGTACTTC
d_gene: -; v_gene: TRBV6-2/TRBV6-3; abundance: many; j_gene: TRBJ1-1; CDR3aa: CASSYETPGEDTEAFF; CDR3nt: TGTGCCAGCAGTTACGAGACACCTGGTGAGGACACTGAAGCTTTCTTT
d_gene: -; v_gene: TRBV4-1; abundance: many; j_gene: TRBJ2-5; CDR3aa: CASSLGRVGETQYF; CDR3nt: TGCGCCAGCAGCCTCGGCAGGGTCGGGGAGACCCAGTACTTC
d_gene: TRBD1; v_gene: TRBV6-1; abundance: few; j_gene: TRBJ1-2; CDR3aa: CASRRSGDRVHGYTF; CDR3nt: TGTGCCAGCAGGCGTTCCGGGGACAGGGTACATGGCTACACCTTC
d_gene: -; v_gene: TRBV6-1; abundance: many; j_gene: TRBJ1-1; CDR3aa: CASSLRGEDTEAFF; CDR3nt: TGTGCCAGCAGTTTAAGAGGGGAGGACACTGAAGCTTTCTTT
d_gene: TRBD2; v_gene: TRBV4-1; abundance: -; j_gene: TRBJ2-5; CDR3aa: CASSQTSWTSGQETQYF; CDR3nt: TGCGCCAGCAGCCAAACATCATGGACTAGCGGACAAGAGACCCAGTACTTC
d_gene: TRBD1; v_gene: TRBV5-1; abundance: many; j_gene: TRBJ2-1; CDR3aa: CASRSGQGTVREQFF; CDR3nt: TGCGCCAGCAGATCGGGACAGGGAACGGTCCGTGAGCAGTTCTTC
d_gene: -; v_gene: TRBV7-3; abundance: few; j_gene: TRBJ2-3; CDR3aa: CASSSGHSTDTQYF; CDR3nt: TGTGCCAGCAGCTCAGGACACAGCACAGATACGCAGTATTTT
d_gene: TRBD1; v_gene: TRBV7-4; abundance: many; j_gene: TRBJ1-1; CDR3aa: CASSLLADRGGMNTEAFF; CDR3nt: TGTGCCAGCAGCTTATTGGCGGACAGGGGTGGCATGAACACTGAAGCTTTCTTT
d_gene: TRBD1; v_gene: TRBV7-6; abundance: few; j_gene: TRBJ1-6; CDR3aa: CASRPTGGRNSPLHF; CDR3nt: TGTGCCAGCAGACCGACAGGGGGGAGAAATTCACCCCTCCACTTT
d_gene: -; v_gene: TRBV4-2; abundance: -; j_gene: TRBJ2-1; CDR3aa: CTSSQASVLNEQFF; CDR3nt: TGTACCAGCAGCCAAGCATCCGTCCTCAATGAGCAGTTCTTC
d_gene: -; v_gene: TRBV2; abundance: many; j_gene: TRBJ1-5; CDR3aa: CASSAGTQQPQHF; CDR3nt: TGTGCCAGCAGTGCCGGGACGCAACAGCCCCAGCATTTT
d_gene: -; v_gene: TRBV20-1; abundance: -; j_gene: TRBJ2-3; CDR3aa: CSASRGPDTQYF; CDR3nt: TGCAGTGCTAGTAGGGGACCAGATACGCAGTATTTT